This TCR beta chain derives from a study of cytomegalovirus exposure and HLA in healthy donors. A word on this clone: The target antigen is unknown.

13 Jbeta primers and 60 Vbeta primers were used for the PCR. TCRdb's copy holds only in-frame clones and misses some; the assay was immunoSEQ multiplex PCR. Of over 100,000 clones listed, about four fifths are singletons. Trimming removed 4 bases from V and 3 bases from J, with 13 bases in between. The CDR3 runs 15 residues. The germline V gene encodes CDR1 MNHNS and CDR2 SASEGT. Notes on the study in general: With DRB1 most and HLA-C fewest, TCR association rates differed between HLA loci in a later analysis. The likely explanation for a cluster of highly shared sequence variants was sequencing artifact. Analyses of presence/absence relied on an assumption of roughly uniform sequencing depth across donors.

This receptor was taken from a woman under 30 in good health and CMV-seropositive. Input material: PBMCs. The J gene is TRBJ1-3, the V gene TRBV6-1, with D possibly TRBD1 on 6 matching bases. Here the CDR3 reads CASSGEQGLGNTIYF. The CDR3 DNA follows: TGTGCCAGCAGTGGAGAACAGGGTCTTGGAAACACCATATATTTT.